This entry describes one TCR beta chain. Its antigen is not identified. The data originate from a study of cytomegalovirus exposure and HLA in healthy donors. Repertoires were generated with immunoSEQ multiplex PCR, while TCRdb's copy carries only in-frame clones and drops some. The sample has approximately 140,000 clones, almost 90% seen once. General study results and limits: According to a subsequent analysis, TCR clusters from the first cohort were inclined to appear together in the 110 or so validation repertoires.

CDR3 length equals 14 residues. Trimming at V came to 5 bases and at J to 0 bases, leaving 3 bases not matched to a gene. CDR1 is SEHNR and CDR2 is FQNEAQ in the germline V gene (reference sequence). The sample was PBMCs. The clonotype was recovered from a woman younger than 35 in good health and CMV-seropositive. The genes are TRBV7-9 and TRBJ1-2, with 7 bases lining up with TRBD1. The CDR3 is CASSPGQANYGYTF. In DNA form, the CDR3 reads TGTGCCAGCAGCCCCGGACAGGCTAACTATGGCTACACCTTC.